The entry below describes one TCR beta chain. This clonotype has at least ten counts. The clone's antigen remains unknown. Base qualities were left out, and no much larger clone turns up one base away. The record originates from a study of CD8 T cells in ankylosing spondylitis (dated by TCRdb to the late 2010s). With respect to the entire study: The study set out to find disease-linked TCR variants by profiling T cell receptor beta repertoires in ankylosing spondylitis patients and healthy donors. Peripheral blood samples were taken, and synovial fluid was additionally collected from ankylosing spondylitis patients. In total, the full study cohort was made up of roughly 110 healthy donors and approximately 27 ankylosing spondylitis patients.

The research as a whole found: The disease-linked clones were reported as significantly enriched in matched synovial fluid samples from ankylosing spondylitis patients. Some motif variants had previously been reported in the synovial fluid and blood of reactive arthritis patients, which suggests shared mechanisms of disease initiation. A CD8+ phenotype was shown by the disease-linked clones, which were found at relatively low frequencies in peripheral blood. A TCR beta motif made up of several highly homologous amino acid variants appeared to be characteristic of blood from ankylosing spondylitis patients.

TCRdb names Illumina HiSeq 2500 as the instrument used. Quantitative 5'-RACE with molecular barcodes was used to prepare TCR beta libraries. The authors' pipeline ran thus. A new computational method, built on a probabilistic model of VDJ rearrangement, was used to identify disease-linked TCR variants. In-frame beta chains were kept once TCRdb had trimmed the public reads at Q25 with fastp and called clones with MiXCR. Every entry covers one CDR3 protein and lists the most common genes and DNA from its rows. TCRdb's processing, not the authors', yielded these V and J calls. The sample table lists around 490,000 distinct CDR3 sequences, about 5% of them with a count of one. Of the sample, 3% to 4% is held by the ten largest clones. The V end loses 1 base and the J end loses 3 bases, and a stretch of 7 bases separates them. Measured from the cysteine to the phenylalanine, the CDR3 is 13 residues long. Here the CDR3 DNA is all that survives: 39 bases in frame from base 1. Based on the germline V gene, the CDR1 and CDR2 sequences are SGHRS and YFSETQ.

Sequenced: blood, either unsorted or a sorted T cell fraction (not recorded which). The TCR was taken from a male donor with ankylosing spondylitis. The chain uses TRBV5-1 and TRBJ1-1, with no reliable assignment of the D segment. The CDR3 sequence is CASSLTDDTEAFF. The DNA is TGCGCCAGCAGCTTGACGGACGACACTGAAGCTTTCTTT. With all but the CDR3 taken from the reference TRBV5-1 and TRBJ1-1 genes, the full variable domain is: KAGVTQTPRYLIKTRGQQVTLSCSPISGHRSVSWYQQTPGQGLQFLFEYFSETQRNKGNFPGRFSGRQFSNSRSEMNVSTLELGDSALYLCASSLTDDTEAFFGQGTRLTVV.